This record covers a single T cell receptor beta chain. The CDR3 covers 16 residues. Germline assignment: CDR1 SEHNR and CDR2 FQNEAQ (reference sequence). Germline trimming cut 1 base from V and 7 bases from J; bases unmatched to any gene: 9. These data are taken from a study of blood T cell repertoires in COVID-19. Study-wide context: The origin of the acute and convalescent COVID-19 samples was the United States, Italy and Spain. T cells, B-cell-depleted T cells, or PBMCs supplied cDNA or gDNA.

Original handling: For nucleated cells, counts were estimated from reference gene primer amplification. Data came from immunoSEQ multiplex PCR; TCRdb stores just in-frame clones and leaves some out. V and J calls and clone size are given by that table; D and trimming were obtained from the DNA. The data hold about 85,000 clones, with roughly four fifths observed a single time. The specimen sequenced was peripheral blood. This sequence joins TRBV7-9 and TRBJ1-4; the match to TRBD1 covers 7 bases. The TCR was taken from a human donor in a cohort sampled during active COVID-19. CDR3 in amino acids: CASSLGQQGLGEKLFF. In DNA form, the CDR3 reads TGTGCCAGCAGCTTAGGTCAACAGGGGCTCGGTGAAAAACTGTTTTTT.